Described below is a single TCR beta chain sequence and its context. The antigen remains unidentified. This entry is derived from a study of T cell responses to AZD1222 COVID-19 vaccine. The study's findings and limits: Two AZD1222 administrations were followed by greater Spike-specific TCR breadth and depth. Repertoire sampling occurred only after the peak T cell response. Unmutated variant regions are reportedly the target of nearly half of TCRs that are spike-specific. A mostly white British donor set with more females was recruited, and clonal diversity was possibly underestimated.

The CDR3 extends over 14 amino acids. V shed 4 bases and J shed 5 bases, with 10 bases lying between them. Germline CDR1 SGHRS, CDR2 YFSETQ. Repertoires were generated with immunoSEQ multiplex PCR, while TCRdb's copy carries only in-frame clones and drops some. The sample contains roughly 190,000 clones, 80% to 95% of which appear only once. The genes are TRBV5-1 and TRBJ1-6; tentative D call: TRBD1 (5 bases). The TCR sequence derives from an adult in good health. Sequenced here: peripheral blood, sampled on day 0 of AZD1222 vaccination. For the CDR3, the DNA is TGCGCCAGCAGCCATGGACAAAATAATTCACCCCTCCACTTT. Translation: CASSHGQNNSPLHF.